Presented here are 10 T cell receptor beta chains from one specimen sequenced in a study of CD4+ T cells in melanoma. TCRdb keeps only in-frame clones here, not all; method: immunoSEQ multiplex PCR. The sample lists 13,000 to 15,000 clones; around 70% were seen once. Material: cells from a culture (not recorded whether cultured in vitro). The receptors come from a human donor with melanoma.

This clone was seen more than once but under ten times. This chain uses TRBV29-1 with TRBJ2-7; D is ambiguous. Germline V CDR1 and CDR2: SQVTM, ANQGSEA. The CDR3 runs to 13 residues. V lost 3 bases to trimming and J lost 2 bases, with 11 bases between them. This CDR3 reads CSVEPENTYEQYF. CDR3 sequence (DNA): TGCAGCGTTGAGCCAGAGAACACCTACGAGCAGTACTTC.

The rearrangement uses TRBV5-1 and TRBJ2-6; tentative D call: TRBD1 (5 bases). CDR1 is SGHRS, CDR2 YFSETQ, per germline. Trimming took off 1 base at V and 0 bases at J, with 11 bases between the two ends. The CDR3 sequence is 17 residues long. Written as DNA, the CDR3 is TGCGCCAGCAGCTTGCAGGTGACAGTCTCTGGGGCCAACGTCCTGACTTTC. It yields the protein CASSLQVTVSGANVLTF.

The chain's CDR3 is CASSRPGGGTEAFF. In DNA form, the CDR3 reads TGTGCCAGCAGTCGCCCTGGGGGGGGCACTGAAGCTTTCTTT. The rearrangement joins TRBV6-1 to TRBJ1-1; D may be TRBD1 (5 bases). CDR3 size: 14 residues. Germline V CDR1 and CDR2: MNHNS, SASEGT. V dropped 5 bases and J dropped 4 bases, with 14 bases sitting between them.

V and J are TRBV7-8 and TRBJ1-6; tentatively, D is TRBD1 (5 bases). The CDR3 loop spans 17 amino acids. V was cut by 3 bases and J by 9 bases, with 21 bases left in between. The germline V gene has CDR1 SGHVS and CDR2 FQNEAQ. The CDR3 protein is CASSLQGRLLESSPLHF. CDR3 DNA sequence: TGTGCCAGCAGCTTGCAGGGCCGGCTATTGGAAAGTTCACCCCTCCACTTT.

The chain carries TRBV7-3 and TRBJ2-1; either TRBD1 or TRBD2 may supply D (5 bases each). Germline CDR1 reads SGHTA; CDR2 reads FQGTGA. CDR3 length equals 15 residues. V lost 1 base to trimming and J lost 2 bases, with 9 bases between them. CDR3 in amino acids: CASSLSGGTYNEQFF. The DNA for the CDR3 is TGTGCCAGCAGCTTAAGTGGGGGAACCTACAATGAGCAGTTCTTC.

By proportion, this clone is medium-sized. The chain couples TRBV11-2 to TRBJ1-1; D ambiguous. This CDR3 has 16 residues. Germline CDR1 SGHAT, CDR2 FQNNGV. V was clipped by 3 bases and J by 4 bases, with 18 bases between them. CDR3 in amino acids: CASSFRSGRGGTEAFF. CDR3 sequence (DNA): TGTGCCAGCAGCTTTCGGTCGGGAAGAGGTGGCACTGAAGCTTTCTTT.

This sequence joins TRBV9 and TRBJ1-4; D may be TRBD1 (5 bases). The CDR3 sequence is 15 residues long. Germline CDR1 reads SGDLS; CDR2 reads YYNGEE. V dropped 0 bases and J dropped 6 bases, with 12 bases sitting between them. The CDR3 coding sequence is TGTGCCAGCAGCGTAGGGGTGGCGGGGGATGAAAAACTGTTTTTT. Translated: CASSVGVAGDEKLFF. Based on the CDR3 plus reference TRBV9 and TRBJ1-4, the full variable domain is DSGVTQTPKHLITATGQRVTLRCSPRSGDLSVYWYQQSLDQGLQFLIQYYNGEERAKGNILERFSAQQFPDLHSELNLSSLELGDSALYFCASSVGVAGDEKLFFGSGTQLSVL.

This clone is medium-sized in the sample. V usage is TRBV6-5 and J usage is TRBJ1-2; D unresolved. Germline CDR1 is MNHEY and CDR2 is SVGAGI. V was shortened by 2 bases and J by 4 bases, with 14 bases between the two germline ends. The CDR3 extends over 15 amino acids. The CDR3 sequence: CASSYGAGGFYGYTF. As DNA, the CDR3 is TGTGCCAGCAGTTACGGCGCAGGCGGATTCTATGGCTACACCTTC.

For the CDR3, the DNA is TGTGCCAGCAGCTTAGATATAGTTTCGGCAAATGAGCAGTTCTTC. This gives the protein CASSLDIVSANEQFF. The V gene is TRBV11-2, the J gene TRBJ2-1; no reliable D call. Per the germline V gene, CDR1 is SGHAT and CDR2 is FQNNGV. The CDR3 is 15 amino acids. Between the trimmed V and J ends, which lost 0 bases and 7 bases, there was a span of 13 bases. Full variable domain (outside the CDR3, taken from reference TRBV11-2 and TRBJ2-1): EAGVAQSPRYKIIEKRQSVAFWCNPISGHATLYWYQQILGQGPKLLIQFQNNGVVDDSQLPKDRFSAERLKGVDSTLKIQPAKLEDSAVYLCASSLDIVSANEQFFGPGTRLTVL.

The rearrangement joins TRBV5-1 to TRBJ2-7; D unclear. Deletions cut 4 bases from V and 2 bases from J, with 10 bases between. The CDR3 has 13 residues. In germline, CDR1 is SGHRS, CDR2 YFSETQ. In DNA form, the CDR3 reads TGCGCCAGCAGCCCTAGGACCGCCTACGAGCAGTACTTC. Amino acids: CASSPRTAYEQYF. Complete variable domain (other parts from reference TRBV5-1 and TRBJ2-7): KAGVTQTPRYLIKTRGQQVTLSCSPISGHRSVSWYQQTPGQGLQFLFEYFSETQRNKGNFPGRFSGRQFSNSRSEMNVSTLELGDSALYLCASSPRTAYEQYFGPGTRLTVT.